These 14 T cell receptor beta chains share one sample of origin, sequenced in a study of shared clonotypes between healthy human individuals. Data came from immunoSEQ multiplex PCR; TCRdb stores just in-frame clones and leaves some out. The profile shows 2 million to 2.5 million clones, approximately 95% of them singletons. Sample: naive CD4+ T cells from PBMCs. Documented subset: CD45RA+ positively selected. Every receptor here comes from a young man in good health. Some clones in this sample may be carry-over from other donors' samples.

This clone turned up a few times. Here the CDR3 reads CSVVVGLEQYF. CDR3 nucleotides: TGCAGCGTTGTGGTGGGTTTAGAGCAGTACTTC. The chain links TRBV29-1 to TRBJ2-7; D is unresolved. The length of the CDR3 is 11 residues. Germline V gives CDR1 SQVTM, CDR2 ANQGSEA. V was pared by 4 bases and J by 7 bases, with 11 bases between.

The chain recombines TRBV7-8 with TRBJ2-2; D is unresolved. The CDR3 length is 16 residues. CDR1 is SGHVS and CDR2 is FQNEAQ in the germline V gene. V lost 6 bases and J 0 bases, leaving 14 bases between the germline ends. CDR3 coding DNA: TGTGCCAGCAGTAATCAACGGCTACCGAACACCGGGGAGCTGTTTTTT. It yields the protein CASSNQRLPNTGELFF. The complete variable domain, with remaining parts taken from reference TRBV7-8 and TRBJ2-2, reads GAGVSQSPRYKVAKRGQDVALRCDPISGHVSLFWYQQALGQGPEFLTYFQNEAQLDKSGLPSDRFFAERPEGSVSTLKIQRTQQEDSAVYLCASSNQRLPNTGELFFGEGSRLTVL.

The table lists this clone with a few counts. The V gene is TRBV18, the J gene TRBJ1-1, with a tentative D call TRBD1 (6 bases). The CDR3 contains 14 residues. V was shortened by 1 base and J by 5 bases, with 11 bases between the two germline ends. CDR1 and CDR2 (germline): KGHSH, LQKENI. The CDR3 sequence is CASSPLDRYTEAFF. CDR3 sequence (DNA): TGTGCCAGCTCACCACTCGACAGGTATACTGAAGCTTTCTTT.

The rearrangement links TRBV5-1 to TRBJ1-2, with D unclear. V lost 0 bases and J lost 3, with 12 bases in between. Germline CDR1 and CDR2: SGHRS and YFSETQ. This CDR3 spans 15 amino acids. CDR3 coding DNA: TGCGCCAGCAGCTTGGCGTCAGGCGGGTACTATGGCTACACCTTC. Protein: CASSLASGGYYGYTF.

The chain is built from TRBV27 and TRBJ2-1, with 9 bases lining up with TRBD2. This CDR3 contains 19 residues. Per the germline V gene, CDR1 is MNHEY and CDR2 is SMNVEV (reference sequence). The J segment lost 6 bases and the V segment lost 7 bases, leaving 22 bases of the junction unmatched. In DNA, the CDR3 is TGTGCCAGCACCCAACTTATGGTAGCGGGAGCTGGGGGGGGCAATGAGCAGTTCTTC. Its translation: CASTQLMVAGAGGGNEQFF.

The chain combines TRBV5-4 with TRBJ2-7; no reliable D call. Per germline, CDR1 SGHNT and CDR2 YYREEE (reference sequence). This CDR3 has 14 residues. Trimming cost V 7 bases and J 0 bases, with 14 bases left between them. CDR3 sequence (DNA): TGTGCCAGCCTGAAAGATAGGAACTCCTACGAGCAGTACTTC. This translates into CASLKDRNSYEQYF. Supplemented by reference TRBV5-4 and TRBJ2-7, the full variable domain reads ETGVTQSPTHLIKTRGQQVTLRCSSQSGHNTVSWYQQALGQGPQFIFQYYREEENGRGNFPPRFSGLQFPNYSSELNVNALELDDSALYLCASLKDRNSYEQYFGPGTRLTVT.

The chain recombines TRBV19 with TRBJ2-5; 10 nucleotides line up with TRBD1. The CDR3 covers 14 residues. The V gene end was trimmed by 6 bases and the J gene end by 7 bases; junction bases not matched to a gene: 8. Germline CDR1 and CDR2: LNHDA and SQIVND (reference sequence). The CDR3 DNA is TGTGCCAGTAGCCCGGGACAGGGGAGCGGGACCCAGTACTTC. It codes for CASSPGQGSGTQYF.

The chain combines TRBV7-3 with TRBJ1-1; no reliable D call. The CDR3 is made up of 14 amino acids. CDR1 and CDR2 from the germline V gene are SGHTA and FQGTGA. Trimming left V 4 bases short and J 5 bases short, with 14 bases between. The CDR3 DNA sequence: TGTGCCAGCAGCTACAGCTCTGCGGGAACTGAAGCTTTCTTT. Protein: CASSYSSAGTEAFF.

V and J are TRBV2 and TRBJ2-1; the D gene is possibly TRBD2 (5 bases). This CDR3 has 16 residues. Trimming left V 4 bases short and J 0 bases short, with 13 bases between. Germline V gives CDR1 SNHLY, CDR2 FYNNEI. The CDR3 DNA follows: TGTGCCAGCAGTGGGGTAGCGCCCTACTCCTACAATGAGCAGTTCTTC. Translation: CASSGVAPYSYNEQFF.

The chain links TRBV6-6 to TRBJ1-2; tentative D call: TRBD1 (6 bases). The CDR3 is made up of 16 amino acids. Trimming removed 7 bases at V and 1 base at J, with 19 bases between. Germline loops: CDR1 MNHNY, CDR2 SVGAGI (reference sequence). CDR3 sequence reads: CASTLRGTTFNYGYTF. The CDR3 DNA follows: TGTGCCAGCACCCTACGGGGGACAACTTTTAACTATGGCTACACCTTC.

The chain combines TRBV28 with TRBJ2-1, with TRBD2 identical over 9 bases. There are 16 residues in the CDR3. Trimming took 5 bases from V and 7 from J; bases not matched to a gene: 12. Germline V gives CDR1 MDHEN, CDR2 SYDVKM. CDR3 coding DNA: TGTGCCAGCAGTCTTAGCGGGAGAAGGGGAGGAAATGAGCAGTTCTTC. Residues: CASSLSGRRGGNEQFF. The full variable domain, its missing parts supplied by reference TRBV28 and TRBJ2-1, is DVKVTQSSRYLVKRTGEKVFLECVQDMDHENMFWYRQDPGLGLRLIYFSYDVKMKEKGDIPEGYSVSREKKERFSLILESASTNQTSMYLCASSLSGRRGGNEQFFGPGTRLTVL.

The gene calls are TRBV27 and TRBJ2-7; 8 bases map to TRBD1. The CDR3 is made up of 16 amino acids. The V and J ends lost 7 bases and 0 bases, in that order; junction bases with no gene match: 11. The V gene's germline CDR1 is MNHEY and CDR2 SMNVEV (reference sequence). CDR3 region: CASTALRGPYSYEQYF. The CDR3, as DNA: TGTGCCAGCACCGCACTCAGGGGGCCCTACTCCTACGAGCAGTACTTC.

The chain uses TRBV30 and TRBJ2-5; no firm D call. The V and J ends lost 1 base and 5 bases respectively, with 11 bases between them. The CDR3 contains 13 residues. In germline, CDR1 is GTSNPN, CDR2 SVGIG (reference sequence). The CDR3: CAWSEATGETQYF. For the CDR3, the DNA is TGTGCCTGGAGTGAGGCCACCGGGGAGACCCAGTACTTC. Complete variable domain (other parts from reference TRBV30 and TRBJ2-5): SQTIHQWPATLVQPVGSPLSLECTVEGTSNPNLYWYRQAAGRGLQLLFYSVGIGQISSEVPQNLSASRPQDRQFILSSKKLLLSDSGFYLCAWSEATGETQYFGPGTRLLVL.

The V gene is TRBV6-1, the J gene TRBJ2-2; 8 bases are a match to TRBD2. The J segment lost 2 bases and the V segment lost 6 bases, leaving 2 bases of the junction unmatched. This CDR3 spans 14 amino acids. In germline, CDR1 is MNHNS, CDR2 SASEGT. The CDR3 DNA reads as TGTGCCAGCAGGACTAGCGCAAACACCGGGGAGCTGTTTTTT. Translation: CASRTSANTGELFF.